The present TCR beta chain was sequenced within a study of post-analysis software for immune sequencing data. Notes on this clonotype: Its antigen is unknown.

Germline-derived CDR1 and CDR2 are LNHNV and YYDKDF (reference sequence). V shed 0 bases and J shed 4 bases, with 10 bases lying between them. The CDR3 runs to 15 residues. Study-wide findings and caveats: In multiple sclerosis, normalized Chao1 diversity was significantly below that of controls. There were five TRBV segments more frequent in patients than controls, and TRBV5-6, TRBV5-1 and TRBV20-1 were among them.

Unique molecular identifiers tagged the TCR beta cDNA libraries. Each CDR3 protein is one row after TCRdb ran MiXCR on the PCR reads. In the table there are almost 700,000 distinct CDR3 sequences, 59% of which are singletons. The sequence was obtained from a girl aged 2 to 9 with multiple sclerosis. J is TRBJ1-5 and V is TRBV15; the D is unclear. Sequences were obtained from blood. CDR3 nucleotide sequence: TGTGCCACCAGCAGAGAGTTGCAGACTAATCAGCCCCAGCATTTT. This sequence encodes CATSRELQTNQPQHF.